This TCR beta chain was identified in a study of tissue T cells after allogeneic stem cell transplantation. The germline V gene has CDR1 LGHNA and CDR2 YSLEER. V was clipped by 2 bases and J by 6 bases; unmatched bases: 7. CDR3 size: 17 residues. This clone was counted only a few times. What it binds is not known. General study results and limits: Anatomically similar tissues had similar TCR repertoires within each patient.

Some clones are missing from TCRdb's copy, which holds only in-frame ones; the method was immunoSEQ multiplex PCR. The repertoire includes hundreds of clones, roughly 84% of them detected once, and around an eighth sits in the top ten. Sequenced here: liver tissue, sampled at autopsy. The TCR sequence derives from a male patient aged 35 to 69 with steroid-refractory graft-versus-host disease after an allogeneic stem cell transplant. Some of the T cells might come from the graft donor. The chain recombines TRBV4-3 with TRBJ1-6, with TRBD1 matching 10 bases. For the CDR3, the DNA is TGCGCCAGCAGCCAAAGAGCTGGGGACAGGGGTAATTCACCCCTCCACTTT. Its translation: CASSQRAGDRGNSPLHF.